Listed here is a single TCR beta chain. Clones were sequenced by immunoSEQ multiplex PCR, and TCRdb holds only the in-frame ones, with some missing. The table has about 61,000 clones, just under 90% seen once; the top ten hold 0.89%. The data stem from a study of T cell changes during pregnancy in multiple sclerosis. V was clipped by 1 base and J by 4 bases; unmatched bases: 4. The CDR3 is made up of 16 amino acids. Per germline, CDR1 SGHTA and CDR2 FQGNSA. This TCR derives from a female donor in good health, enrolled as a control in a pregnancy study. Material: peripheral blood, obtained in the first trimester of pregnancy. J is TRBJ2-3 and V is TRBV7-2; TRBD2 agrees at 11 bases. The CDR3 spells CASSLVAGGRSDTQYF. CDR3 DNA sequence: TGTGCCAGCAGCTTAGTAGCGGGGGGGCGGTCAGATACGCAGTATTTT.